The 22 T cell receptor beta chains listed next were all sequenced from one sample in a study of OX40 agonist ivuxolimab in advanced cancers. Assay: immunoSEQ multiplex PCR; the TCRdb copy retains only in-frame clones and omits some. Of tens of thousands of clones in the sample, around 80% were seen once. This specimen consisted of CD4+ or CD8+ T cells sorted from blood, obtained in a trial of the OX40 agonist ivuxolimab. The receptors originated from an adult with an advanced solid tumor such as melanoma, head and neck, liver or kidney cancer.

The genes are TRBV29-1 and TRBJ2-7; D is possibly TRBD1 (5 bases). Germline assignment: CDR1 SQVTM and CDR2 ANQGSEA. This CDR3 has 14 amino acids. The V and J ends lost 4 bases and 6 bases respectively, with 19 bases between them. Here the CDR3 DNA reads TGCAGCGTTGGGGTGGACACCCGAGTTGGCGAGCAGTACTTC. It yields the protein CSVGVDTRVGEQYF.

This sequence joins TRBV30 and TRBJ1-2, with 7 bases that match TRBD1. Germline CDR1 is GTSNPN and CDR2 is SVGIG (reference sequence). The trim removed 5 bases at V and 5 bases at J, leaving 8 bases unmatched. This CDR3 is 13 amino acids long. CDR3 nucleotides: TGTGCCTGGGGGGACAGCAGGGCATATGGCTACACCTTC. Protein sequence: CAWGDSRAYGYTF.

The rearrangement links TRBV6-1 to TRBJ2-7, with 7 bases aligning to TRBD1. This CDR3 region has 13 residues. Germline values: CDR1 MNHNS, CDR2 SASEGT. The junction had 0 bases not matched to a gene; V was cut back by 3 bases and J by 1 base. The CDR3 loop is CASSEDRSYEQYV. In DNA, the CDR3 is TGTGCCAGCAGTGAGGACAGGTCCTACGAGCAGTACGTC.

The V call is TRBV19, the J call TRBJ2-5; 9 bases line up with TRBD1. CDR1 is LNHDA, CDR2 SQIVND, per germline (reference sequence). The ends lost 3 bases at V and 4 bases at J; junction bases unmatched: 6. The CDR3 runs to 15 residues. Here the CDR3 reads CASSMGGTGLETQYF. The CDR3 DNA is TGTGCCAGTAGTATGGGAGGGACAGGGCTAGAGACCCAGTACTTC.

V gene TRBV2 combines with J gene TRBJ1-1; no definite D call. This CDR3 region has 17 residues. The germline V gene encodes CDR1 SNHLY and CDR2 FYNNEI. Trimming took off 1 base at V and 0 bases at J, with 15 bases between the two ends. CDR3: CASSEDETRHMNTEAFF. DNA for the CDR3: TGTGCCAGCAGTGAAGACGAAACAAGGCATATGAACACTGAAGCTTTCTTT.

The chain links TRBV27 to TRBJ2-3, with D perhaps matching TRBD1 (6 bases). Germline values: CDR1 MNHEY, CDR2 SMNVEV (reference sequence). V was pared by 1 base and J by 2 bases, with 10 bases between. This CDR3 is 15 amino acids long. The CDR3 loop reads CASSLYGQYTDTQYF. The CDR3 DNA reads TGTGCCAGCAGTTTATATGGACAGTACACAGATACGCAGTATTTT.

The chain combines TRBV7-2 with TRBJ1-2; no definite D call. CDR3 length equals 13 residues. Deletions cut 0 bases from V and 8 bases from J, with 10 bases between. Germline V gene lookup returns CDR1 SGHTA and CDR2 FQGNSA. This CDR3 is CASSLASGLGYTF. DNA for the CDR3: TGTGCCAGCAGCTTAGCGTCGGGGTTGGGCTACACCTTC.

The chain employs TRBV7-2 and TRBJ2-3; D is unclear. Trimming stripped 1 base from V and 5 bases from J, with 10 bases between. Germline CDR1 is SGHTA and CDR2 is FQGNSA. The CDR3 has 14 residues. The CDR3 region is CASSLGPGGDTQYF. The CDR3, as DNA: TGTGCCAGCAGCTTAGGACCGGGTGGAGATACGCAGTATTTT. Using reference TRBV7-2 and TRBJ2-3 for the parts outside the CDR3, the full variable domain is GAGVSQSPSNKVTEKGKDVELRCDPISGHTALYWYRQSLGQGLEFLIYFQGNSAPDKSGLPSDRFSAERTGGSVSTLTIQRTQQEDSAVYLCASSLGPGGDTQYFGPGTRLTVL.

This chain connects TRBV6-6 to TRBJ2-1; D may be TRBD2 (6 bases). The V gene lost 2 bases and the J gene lost 3 bases, with 11 bases spanning the gap. The CDR3 runs 15 residues. Germline V gene data show CDR1 as MNHNY and CDR2 as SVGAGI (reference sequence). CDR3 in amino acids: CASSYETGLYNEQFF. The CDR3 DNA sequence: TGTGCCAGCAGTTACGAGACGGGACTCTACAATGAGCAGTTCTTC.

V gene TRBV30 combines with J gene TRBJ2-1, with D possibly TRBD2 on 6 matching bases. Trimming removed 2 bases at V and 4 bases at J, with 18 bases between. The germline V gene has CDR1 GTSNPN and CDR2 SVGIG (reference sequence). The CDR3 is 16 amino acids. The CDR3 sequence: CAWSIAGTENYNEQFF. DNA of the CDR3: TGTGCCTGGAGTATAGCCGGGACTGAGAATTACAATGAGCAGTTCTTC.

The chain couples TRBV19 to TRBJ2-3, with 10 positions matching TRBD2. V shed 6 bases and J 6 bases; nucleotides not matched to a gene: 6. The germline V gene encodes CDR1 LNHDA and CDR2 SQIVND (reference sequence). CDR3 size: 14 residues. CDR3 in DNA: TGTGCCAGTAGGCCGGGACTAGCGTCGGATACGCAGTATTTT. It is translated as CASRPGLASDTQYF.

CDR3 DNA: TGTGCCAGTAGTACCCAACTAGCGGAGCGGCCGGGGACCCAGTACTTC. Its translation is CASSTQLAERPGTQYF. The chain links TRBV19 to TRBJ2-5, with 8 bases lining up with TRBD2. Germline CDR1 is LNHDA and CDR2 is SQIVND (reference sequence). The CDR3 runs 16 residues. V shed 4 bases and J 7 bases; nucleotides not matched to a gene: 14.

The J gene is TRBJ2-7, the V gene TRBV6-1; D tentatively reads TRBD1 or TRBD2 (5 bases each). The CDR3 runs to 15 residues. Germline CDR1 is MNHNS and CDR2 is SASEGT. The V gene lost 3 bases and the J gene lost 2 bases, with 14 bases spanning the gap. The CDR3 reads CASSDGRDVTYEQYV. The CDR3 DNA reads TGTGCCAGCAGTGACGGCCGGGACGTAACCTACGAGCAGTACGTC.

This clone was seen only once. This sequence joins TRBV30 and TRBJ1-2; a weak D match, TRBD1 (6 bases). The length of the CDR3 is 13 residues. The V gene lost 4 bases and the J gene lost 5 bases, with 14 bases spanning the gap. From germline, CDR1 is GTSNPN and CDR2 SVGIG (reference sequence). The CDR3 region is CAWTTGTPYGYTF. CDR3 bases: TGTGCCTGGACGACCGGGACACCTTATGGCTACACCTTC.

This chain uses TRBV27 with TRBJ2-1; TRBD2 aligns across 11 bases. CDR1 and CDR2 from the germline V gene are MNHEY and SMNVEV (reference sequence). J gave up 3 bases and V 9 bases, and 13 bases lay outside the gene matches. This CDR3 region has 17 residues. Here the CDR3 reads CASKGLAEYMGYNEQFF. The CDR3 coding sequence is TGTGCCAGTAAGGGACTAGCGGAGTACATGGGCTACAATGAGCAGTTCTTC.

This clone was detected a few times. This rearrangement joins TRBV2 to TRBJ1-5; D might be TRBD1 (5 bases). This CDR3 is 14 amino acids long. Germline V gene lookup returns CDR1 SNHLY and CDR2 FYNNEI. V lost 4 bases to trimming and J lost 5 bases, with 12 bases between them. This CDR3 is CASSVQASDQPQHF. CDR3 nucleotide sequence: TGTGCCAGCAGTGTACAGGCATCCGATCAGCCCCAGCATTTT.

This chain joins TRBV5-1 and TRBJ2-3; possibly TRBD1 for D (5 bases). V lost 4 bases, J lost 2 bases, and 11 bases lay in between. The CDR3 has 14 residues. Germline V gene data show CDR1 as SGHRS and CDR2 as YFSETQ. CDR3 DNA sequence: TGCGCCAGCAGCATACGGACATTCACAGATACGCAGTATTTT. This encodes CASSIRTFTDTQYF.

The V and J genes are TRBV29-1 and TRBJ1-5, with D unresolved. The CDR3 loop spans 15 amino acids. V gave up 4 bases and J gave up 4 bases, with 17 bases separating them. Germline V gene data show CDR1 as SQVTM and CDR2 as ANQGSEA. The CDR3 DNA reads TGCAGCGTTGTTTTGTCAGGCTGGGGTAATCAGCCCCAGCATTTT. This encodes CSVVLSGWGNQPQHF.

V and J are TRBV28 and TRBJ2-1; D not certain. The CDR3 is 11 amino acids. Deletions cut 10 bases from V and 0 bases from J, with 4 bases between. In germline, CDR1 is MDHEN, CDR2 SYDVKM. The CDR3 is CATSSYNEQFF. DNA of the CDR3: TGTGCCACCTCCTCCTACAATGAGCAGTTCTTC.

The rearrangement links TRBV4-1 to TRBJ2-7; 9 nucleotides agree with TRBD1. Trimming cost V 4 bases and J 1 base; bases outside gene matches: 5. The CDR3 extends over 15 amino acids. The germline V gene encodes CDR1 MGHRA and CDR2 YSYEKL. CDR3 DNA: TGCGCCAGCAGCCCCCCCGGGACAGGGTCCTACGAGCAGTACGTC. Translated: CASSPPGTGSYEQYV.

The chain couples TRBV19 to TRBJ2-3; TRBD1 matches at 7 bases. V shed 0 bases, J shed 5 bases, and the junction held 8 bases outside the gene matches. Germline V gene lookup returns CDR1 LNHDA and CDR2 SQIVND (reference sequence). The CDR3 length is 16 residues. CDR3 bases: TGTGCCAGTAGTATAGAGGCCGGGACAGTCGGAGATACGCAGTATTTT. This gives the protein CASSIEAGTVGDTQYF.

The J gene is TRBJ1-4, the V gene TRBV28; D ambiguous. The V end was cut by 6 bases, the J end by 8 bases, with 7 bases between. Germline CDR1 is MDHEN and CDR2 is SYDVKM. There are 11 residues in the CDR3. The CDR3 DNA follows: TGTGCCAGCAGGGAGGAGGAAAAACTGTTTTTT. The encoded protein is CASREEEKLFF.